This T cell receptor (beta chain) was found in a study of shared clonotypes between healthy human individuals. Regarding this clone: Antigen unknown.

Overall study findings and caveats: Represented diversity (both genetic and exposure-history) was limited by the small number of donors.

The method was immunoSEQ multiplex PCR; TCRdb's version includes in-frame clones alone and lacks a portion of them. The repertoire consists of approximately 2,000,000 clones, with roughly 90% occurring once and the leading ten covering more than 0.35%. The receptor was isolated from a man aged 18-30 years in good health. Some clones in this sample may be carry-over from other donors' samples. The sample consisted of naive CD4+ T cells from PBMCs. Subset in this sample: CD45RA+ positively selected.

In DNA, the CDR3 is TGCGCCAGCAGCTATTCCGGGACAGGGGTTGCTCCCTACGAGCAGTACTTC. It encodes CASSYSGTGVAPYEQYF. The chain recombines TRBV5-1 with TRBJ2-7, with 10 bases that match TRBD1. V gave up 3 bases and J gave up 2 bases; unmatched junction bases: 11. The germline V gene encodes CDR1 SGHRS and CDR2 YFSETQ. The CDR3 spans 17 residues.